Shown below are 27 T cell receptor beta chains from a single sample sequenced in a study of blood T cells in healthy people across ages. Sample-barcoded 5' priming and a J-beta primer mix drove a second PCR of roughly 7 to 11 cycles. TCRdb called the 5' RACE reads again in MiXCR, with one record for every CDR3 protein. The table has roughly 860,000 distinct CDR3 sequences, around 62% seen once; the top ten hold 28%. The sequencing input was blood. These receptors originate from a man under 40 in good health.

The gene calls are TRBV6-5 and TRBJ1-1, with D tentatively TRBD1 (5 bases). V shed 6 bases and J shed 5 bases, with 16 bases lying between them. Germline CDR1 and CDR2: MNHEY and SVGAGI. CDR3 length: 14 amino acids. This chain's CDR3 is CASSPVGGGTEAFF. The CDR3 nucleotides read TGTGCCAGCAGCCCCGTTGGGGGAGGGACTGAAGCTTTCTTT.

This chain joins TRBV2 and TRBJ2-7; no firm D call. The CDR3 runs 11 residues. The V end was cut by 10 bases, the J end by 3 bases, with 10 bases between. The germline gives CDR1 SNHLY, CDR2 FYNNEI. This CDR3 reads CATWASYEQYF. The CDR3 DNA follows: TGTGCCACCTGGGCCAGCTACGAGCAGTACTTC.

This clonotype has more than one count but fewer than ten. V and J are TRBV7-7 and TRBJ2-6; 9 bases are shared with TRBD1. Germline loops: CDR1 SSHAT, CDR2 FNYEAQ (reference sequence). Trimming at V came to 5 bases and at J to 1 base, leaving 6 bases not matched to a gene. There are 17 residues in the CDR3. CDR3 region: CASSGGTGQSGANVLTF. The DNA of the CDR3 is TGTGCCAGCAGCGGCGGGACAGGGCAATCTGGGGCCAACGTCCTGACTTTC.

This clonotype was picked up a small number of times. The chain recombines TRBV29-1 with TRBJ2-1; 10 positions match TRBD2. CDR1 and CDR2 (germline): SQVTM, ANQGSEA. This CDR3 has 15 amino acids. V lost 5 bases and J lost 7; bases outside the gene matches: 11. CDR3 sequence reads: CSVKRAGGVGNEQFF. For the CDR3, the DNA is TGCAGCGTTAAAAGAGCGGGGGGGGTTGGGAATGAGCAGTTCTTC.

This clonotype was picked up one time. Its ends do not fully match the called genes, so a read error is possible. The V call is TRBV3-1, the J call TRBJ2-3; 11 bases agree with TRBD1. There are 16 residues in the CDR3. From germline, CDR1 is LGHDT and CDR2 YNNKEL (reference sequence). The chain's CDR3 is CASSPARTGGTDTQYF. The CDR3 coding sequence is TGTGCCAGCAGCCCAGCTAGGACAGGGGGCACGGATACGCAGTATTTT.

The genes are TRBV20-1 and TRBJ2-1, with D possibly matching TRBD2 (7 bases). This CDR3 is built from 16 residues. The V end lost 3 bases, the J end lost 9 bases, and 24 bases lay between the germline ends. The germline V gene encodes CDR1 DFQATT and CDR2 SNEGSKA (reference sequence). CDR3 loop: CSARALGGGSQAEQFF. Written as DNA, the CDR3 is TGCAGTGCTAGGGCCCTTGGGGGCGGGAGTCAGGCTGAGCAGTTCTTC.

V gene TRBV20-1 combines with J gene TRBJ1-4, with 9 bases lining up with TRBD1. Per the germline V gene, CDR1 is DFQATT and CDR2 is SNEGSKA (reference sequence). The length of the CDR3 is 14 residues. Trimming took 6 bases from V and 6 from J; bases not matched to a gene: 8. CDR3 DNA: TGCAGTGCAAGGACAGGGGCCGGCGATGAAAAACTGTTTTTT. This sequence encodes CSARTGAGDEKLFF.

The genes are TRBV27 and TRBJ2-4; TRBD2 might be the D (5 bases). From germline, CDR1 is MNHEY and CDR2 SMNVEV (reference sequence). Trimming removed 0 bases at V and 13 bases at J, with 19 bases between. The CDR3 is 15 residues long. The CDR3 spells CASSLSSLARMGQYF. In DNA, the CDR3 is TGTGCCAGCAGTTTATCGAGCCTAGCAAGGATGGGGCAGTACTTC.

The V call is TRBV4-3, the J call TRBJ2-1, with D possibly being TRBD1 (5 bases). The CDR3 consists of 14 residues. Per germline, CDR1 LGHNA and CDR2 YSLEER. Between the trimmed V and J ends, which lost 0 bases and 7 bases, there was a span of 10 bases. The chain's CDR3 is CASSQDWGSNEQFF. The CDR3 coding sequence is TGCGCCAGCAGCCAAGATTGGGGCAGTAATGAGCAGTTCTTC.

The genes are TRBV7-2 and TRBJ2-3; D is tentatively TRBD1 or TRBD2 (5 bases each). V was pared by 5 bases and J by 0 bases, with 15 bases between. This CDR3 has 16 residues. Germline CDR1 and CDR2: SGHTA and FQGNSA. This chain's CDR3 is CASSPGANPSTDTQYF. The CDR3 DNA follows: TGTGCCAGCAGCCCCGGGGCTAATCCTAGCACAGATACGCAGTATTTT.

This clonotype was seen more than once but under ten times. The chain joins TRBV4-3 to TRBJ2-4; D uncertain. In germline, CDR1 is LGHNA, CDR2 YSLEER. V was clipped by 4 bases and J by 9 bases, with 16 bases between them. The length of the CDR3 is 14 residues. CDR3 sequence (DNA): TGCGCCAGCAGCCCCCGGGTGTCAGGAGCCATTCAGTACTTC. It yields the protein CASSPRVSGAIQYF.

The chain has TRBV7-2 and TRBJ1-6, with D hard to call. The CDR3 loop spans 12 amino acids. V lost 6 bases, J lost 7 bases, and 7 bases lay in between. Germline-derived CDR1 and CDR2 are SGHTA and FQGNSA. The DNA of the CDR3 is TGTGCCAGCAGTAGAACGAATTCACCCCTCCACTTT. The encoded protein is CASSRTNSPLHF.

The rearrangement uses TRBV11-1 and TRBJ2-1; TRBD1 aligns across 8 bases. V was pared by 1 base and J by 8 bases, with 4 bases of the junction left unmatched. The CDR3 has 14 amino acids. Germline CDR1 is SGHAT and CDR2 is FQDESV (reference sequence). The CDR3 region is CASSLGGQDYEQFF. The CDR3 bases are TGTGCCAGCAGCTTAGGGGGACAGGACTATGAGCAGTTCTTC.

This sequence joins TRBV28 and TRBJ1-5; 7 bases are shared with TRBD1. The J segment lost 5 bases and the V segment lost 6 bases, leaving 7 bases of the junction unmatched. CDR1 is MDHEN, CDR2 SYDVKM, per germline. CDR3 size: 14 residues. The CDR3 loop reads CASRPTGAHQPQHF. DNA for the CDR3: TGTGCCAGCAGGCCCACAGGGGCCCATCAGCCCCAGCATTTT.

The chain links TRBV20-1 to TRBJ1-1; tentative D call: TRBD1 (5 bases). The length of the CDR3 is 14 residues. The V gene's germline CDR1 is DFQATT and CDR2 SNEGSKA (reference sequence). The V gene lost 0 bases and the J gene lost 4 bases, with 12 bases spanning the gap. Here the CDR3 DNA reads TGCAGTGCTAGAGACGGGACGACCGGCACTGAAGCTTTCTTT. Translated: CSARDGTTGTEAFF.

This chain joins TRBV4-2 and TRBJ2-7; D gene uncertain. The ends were cut back, 0 bases at V and 1 base at J, with 13 bases in the middle. This CDR3 spans 16 amino acids. Germline loops: CDR1 LGHNA, CDR2 YNFKEQ. The CDR3 reads CASSQEFPGASYEQYF. In DNA, the CDR3 is TGTGCCAGCAGCCAAGAGTTCCCAGGTGCTTCCTACGAGCAGTACTTC.

DNA of the CDR3: TGTGCCAGCCCGGACTGGAAACAAGAGACCCAGTACTTC. It yields the protein CASPDWKQETQYF. The V gene is TRBV2, the J gene TRBJ2-5, with a weak D call TRBD2 (5 bases). The germline V gene encodes CDR1 SNHLY and CDR2 FYNNEI. V lost 8 bases and J lost 2, with 12 bases in between. CDR3 length: 13 amino acids.

This chain's CDR3 is CASRTGTSGGTGELFF. The CDR3 DNA follows: TGTGCCAGCAGGACCGGGACTAGCGGGGGCACCGGGGAGCTGTTTTTT. The chain recombines TRBV6-5 with TRBJ2-2; TRBD2 aligns across 14 bases. Germline assignment: CDR1 MNHEY and CDR2 SVGAGI. J gave up 4 bases and V 6 bases, and 4 bases lay outside the gene matches. The CDR3 is 16 amino acids.

This clonotype turned up a few times. This sequence joins TRBV27 and TRBJ2-5; D not certain. The J call is uncertain, as TRBJ2-7 better fits the DNA end. The CDR3 runs to 14 residues. Germline V gene sequence: CDR1 MNHEY, CDR2 SMNVEV (reference sequence). CDR3 loop: CASSPWVGFHEQYF. The CDR3 bases are TGTGCCAGCAGTCCCTGGGTGGGTTTCCACGAGCAGTACTTC.

This clonotype has only a few counts. The chain couples TRBV4-3 to TRBJ2-2; 9 nucleotides match TRBD1. Losses at the gene ends were 1 base for V and 6 bases for J; bases not matched to a gene: 6. This CDR3 is 16 amino acids long. Germline V CDR1 and CDR2: LGHNA, YSLEER. CDR3 in amino acids: CASSQGTGEAAGELFF. CDR3 coding DNA: TGCGCCAGCAGCCAAGGGACAGGGGAGGCGGCCGGGGAGCTGTTTTTT.

A single count supports this clonotype. The J gene is TRBJ1-5, the V gene TRBV4-2, with D possibly TRBD1 on 6 matching bases. V was trimmed by 0 bases and J by 3 bases, leaving 9 bases between them. This CDR3 has 15 amino acids. Per germline, CDR1 LGHNA and CDR2 YNFKEQ. The CDR3 reads CASSQEGGLNQPQHF. The DNA for the CDR3 is TGTGCCAGCAGCCAAGAGGGGGGGCTCAATCAGCCCCAGCATTTT.

The chain combines TRBV10-3 with TRBJ2-5, with D unclear. The DNA end favors TRBJ2-7, so the J call may be wrong. The CDR3 contains 13 residues. CDR1 is ENHRY and CDR2 is SYGVKD in the germline V gene. CDR3 nucleotides: TGTGCCATCAGTGAGGGCCTTTCCTACGAGCAGTACTTC. As protein: CAISEGLSYEQYF.

CDR3 sequence reads: CASRKLTSTDTQYF. The CDR3 DNA follows: TGTGCCAGCAGGAAACTAACCAGCACAGATACGCAGTATTTT. The chain combines TRBV5-4 with TRBJ2-3, with D unresolved. CDR1 is SGHNT, CDR2 YYREEE, per germline (reference sequence). The CDR3 consists of 14 residues. The V end lost 5 bases, the J end lost 0 bases, and 10 bases lay between the germline ends.

The CDR3 coding sequence is TGTGCCAGCAGCTTTAACCGACTGAACACTGAAGCTTTCTTT. The encoded protein is CASSFNRLNTEAFF. The chain recombines TRBV7-2 with TRBJ1-1; no definite D call. Between the trimmed V and J ends, which lost 3 bases and 0 bases, there was a span of 8 bases. From germline, CDR1 is SGHTA and CDR2 FQGNSA. This CDR3 has 14 residues.

This sequence joins TRBV13 and TRBJ2-4; D remains unclear. This CDR3 region has 14 residues. In germline, CDR1 is PRHDT, CDR2 FYEKMQ (reference sequence). Deletions cut 2 bases from V and 3 bases from J, with 8 bases between. The CDR3 loop reads CASSLKGNKNIQYF. The CDR3 DNA is TGTGCCAGCAGCTTAAAAGGGAACAAAAACATTCAGTACTTC.

The rearrangement uses TRBV6-2 or TRBV6-3 and TRBJ2-6, with D unclear. The CDR3 totals 14 residues. Germline CDR1 MNHEY, CDR2 SVGEGT. V was pared by 7 bases and J by 0 bases, with 7 bases between. The DNA of the CDR3 is TGTGCCAGCACCGACACCTCTGGGGCCAACGTCCTGACTTTC. Amino acid sequence: CASTDTSGANVLTF.

The chain carries TRBV28 and TRBJ2-5, with D uncertain. CDR1 and CDR2 from the germline V gene are MDHEN and SYDVKM. The V end was cut by 5 bases, the J end by 5 bases, with 18 bases between. The CDR3 has 15 residues. The CDR3 is CASSGSWGLVETQYF. The CDR3 nucleotides are TGTGCCAGCAGTGGTTCTTGGGGTTTGGTGGAGACCCAGTACTTC. The whole variable domain, remainder taken from reference TRBV28 and TRBJ2-5, is DVKVTQSSRYLVKRTGEKVFLECVQDMDHENMFWYRQDPGLGLRLIYFSYDVKMKEKGDIPEGYSVSREKKERFSLILESASTNQTSMYLCASSGSWGLVETQYFGPGTRLLVL.